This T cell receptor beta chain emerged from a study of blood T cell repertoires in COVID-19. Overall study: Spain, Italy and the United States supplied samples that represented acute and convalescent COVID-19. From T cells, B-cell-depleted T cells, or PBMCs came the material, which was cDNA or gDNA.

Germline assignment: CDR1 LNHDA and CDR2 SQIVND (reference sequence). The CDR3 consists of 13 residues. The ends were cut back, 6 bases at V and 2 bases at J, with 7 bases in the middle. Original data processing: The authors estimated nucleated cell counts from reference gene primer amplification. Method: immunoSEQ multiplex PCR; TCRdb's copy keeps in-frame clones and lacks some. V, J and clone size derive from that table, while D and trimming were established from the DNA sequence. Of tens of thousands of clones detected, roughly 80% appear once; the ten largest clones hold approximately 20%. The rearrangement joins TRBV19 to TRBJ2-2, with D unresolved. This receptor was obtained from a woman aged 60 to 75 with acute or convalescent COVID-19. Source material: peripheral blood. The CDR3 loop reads CASRIGNTGELFF. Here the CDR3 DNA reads TGTGCCAGTAGAATCGGTAACACCGGGGAGCTGTTTTTT.